The present TCR beta chain was sequenced within a study of brain T cells in children with intractable seizures. Time point given: blood from clinic visit 5 months post-surgery; TSC patient then seizure free. Comments on this clone: No antigen is known for it.

Assay used: immunoSEQ multiplex PCR; TCRdb lists only in-frame clones, some missing. The data show about 340,000 clones, roughly 92% seen once. Study outcomes and limitations: Pre-surgery blood may have been undersampled, hiding some clones.

Per germline, CDR1 LGHNA and CDR2 YNFKEQ. J lost 5 bases, V lost 7 bases, and 14 bases had no gene match. The CDR3 contains 17 residues. This clonotype was obtained from a boy under two years old with tuberous sclerosis and intractable seizures. This sample comprised peripheral blood, obtained approximately 5 months after surgery. The rearrangement uses TRBV4-2 and TRBJ2-3; 11 bases align to TRBD2. Here the CDR3 reads CASIIPELAGVRDTQYF. The CDR3, as DNA: TGTGCCAGCATCATACCGGAACTAGCGGGGGTTAGAGATACGCAGTATTTT.